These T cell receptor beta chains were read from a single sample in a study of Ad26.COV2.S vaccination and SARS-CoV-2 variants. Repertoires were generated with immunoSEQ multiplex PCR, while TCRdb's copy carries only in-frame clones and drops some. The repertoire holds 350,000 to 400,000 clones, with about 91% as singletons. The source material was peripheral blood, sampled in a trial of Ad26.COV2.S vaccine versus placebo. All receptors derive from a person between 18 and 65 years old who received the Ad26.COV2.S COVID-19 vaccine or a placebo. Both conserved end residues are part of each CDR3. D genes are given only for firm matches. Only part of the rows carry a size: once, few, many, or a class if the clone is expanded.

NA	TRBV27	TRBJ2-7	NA	TGTGCCAGCAGTCCCCGGGGCCCTGGTTACGAGCAGTACTTC	CASSPRGPGYEQYF
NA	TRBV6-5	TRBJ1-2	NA	TGTGCCAGCAGCCAACAGGCGAGGGGAGACGGCTACACCTTC	CASSQQARGDGYTF
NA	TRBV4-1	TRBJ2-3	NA	TGCGCCAGCAGCCAATTCTCCGATTATACGCAGTATTTT	CASSQFSDYTQYF
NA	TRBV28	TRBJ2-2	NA	TGTGCCAGCAGTTTATTTAGCACCGGGGAGCTGTTTTTT	CASSLFSTGELFF
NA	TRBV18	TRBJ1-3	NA	TGTGCCAGCTCACCCACTTCTACCTCTGGAAACACCATATATTTT	CASSPTSTSGNTIYF
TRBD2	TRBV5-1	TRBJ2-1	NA	TGCGCCAGCAGCTTACTAGCGGGAGGAGGCAATGAGCAGTTCTTC	CASSLLAGGGNEQFF
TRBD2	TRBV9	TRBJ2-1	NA	TGTGCCAGCAGCGGTACCGGGACTAGCGGAGCGGGCCAGTTCTTC	CASSGTGTSGAGQFF
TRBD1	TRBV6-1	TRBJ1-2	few	TGTGCCAGCAGTGCCGGGACAGGGTTTAGTTTTCGGTATGGCTACACCTTC	CASSAGTGFSFRYGYTF
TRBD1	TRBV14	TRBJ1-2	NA	TGTGCCAGCAGCCAATCGGGGACAGGGAACTATGGCTACACCTTC	CASSQSGTGNYGYTF
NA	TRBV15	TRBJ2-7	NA	TGTGCCACCAGCAGAGTTACAGGGAGGGGTGGCGAGCAGTACTTC	CATSRVTGRGGEQYF
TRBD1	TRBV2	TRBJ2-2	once	TGTGCCAGCAGCGTTGGGACAGGGGGAACCGGGGAGCTGTTTTTT	CASSVGTGGTGELFF
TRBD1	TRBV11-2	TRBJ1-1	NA	TGTGCCAGCAGCTTAGACTCTCCGGGACAGGGCTTGAGGAACACTGAAGCTTTCTTT	CASSLDSPGQGLRNTEAFF
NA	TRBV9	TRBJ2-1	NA	TGTGCCAGCAGCGTCAGGGGTAAAGCTGGCAATGAGCAGTTCTTC	CASSVRGKAGNEQFF
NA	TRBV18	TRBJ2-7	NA	TGTGCCAGCTCACCAGACAACTACGAGCAGTACTTC	CASSPDNYEQYF
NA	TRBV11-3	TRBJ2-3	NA	TGTGCCAGCAGCTTCCGGACAGGGTTTGGGCTAGCGGTCACAGATACGCAGTATTTT	CASSFRTGFGLAVTDTQYF
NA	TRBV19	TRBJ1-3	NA	TGTGCCAGTAGACAAAGTCAAGGGATGTCTGGAAACACCATATATTTT	CASRQSQGMSGNTIYF
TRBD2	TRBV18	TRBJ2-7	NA	TGTGCCAGCTCCCCCGCTGGTACTAGCGGCTCCTACGAGCAGTACTTC	CASSPAGTSGSYEQYF
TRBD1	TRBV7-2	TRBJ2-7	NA	TGTGCCAGCAGCTTAGAGGCAGGGGGCTTCTCCTACGAGCAGTACTTC	CASSLEAGGFSYEQYF
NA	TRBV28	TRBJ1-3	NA	TGTGCCAGCAGTCTGACCGATCACGACAGGAATGGAAACACCATATATTTT	CASSLTDHDRNGNTIYF
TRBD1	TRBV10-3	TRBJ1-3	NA	TGTGCCATCAGGGGACAGGGCCTTAGTGGAAACACCATATATTTT	CAIRGQGLSGNTIYF
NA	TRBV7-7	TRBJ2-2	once	TGTGCTTCCGCCTTATTGGGCCCCGGGGAGCTGTTTTTT	CASALLGPGELFF
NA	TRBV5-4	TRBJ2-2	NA	TGTGCCAGCAGCTTGGTGGGACCAAACACCGGGGAGCTGTTTTTT	CASSLVGPNTGELFF
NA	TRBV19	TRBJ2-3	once	TGTGCCAGTAGTATCGCCAGGGCAGATACGCAGTATTTT	CASSIARADTQYF
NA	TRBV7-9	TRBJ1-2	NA	TGTGCCAGCAGCTTAGCGGAGGGGAGTAACTATGGCTACACCTTC	CASSLAEGSNYGYTF
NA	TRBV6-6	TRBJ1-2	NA	TGTGCCAGCAGCAAAAACAAGGACAGCTATGGCTACACCTTC	CASSKNKDSYGYTF
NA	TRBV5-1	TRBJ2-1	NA	TGCGCCAGCAGCTTGGACCTCAATGAGCAGTTCTTC	CASSLDLNEQFF
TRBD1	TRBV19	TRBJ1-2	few	TGTGCCAGTTCAACAGGGGACAACTATGGCTACACCTTC	CASSTGDNYGYTF
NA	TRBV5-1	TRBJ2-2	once	TGCGCCAGCAGCTTGGAGGGGGGCACCGGGGAGCTGTTTTTT	CASSLEGGTGELFF
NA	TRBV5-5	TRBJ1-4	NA	TGTGCCAGCAGCTTGTTCCAGGGGACTAATGAAAAACTGTTTTTT	CASSLFQGTNEKLFF
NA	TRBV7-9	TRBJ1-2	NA	TGTGCCAGCAGCCCCTCCCATCTCTATGGCTACACCTTC	CASSPSHLYGYTF
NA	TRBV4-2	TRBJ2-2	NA	TGTGCCAGCAGCCACCCGGGCCAGAGTCTCGGGGAGCTGTTTTTT	CASSHPGQSLGELFF
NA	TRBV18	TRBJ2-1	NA	TGTGCCAGCTCACCACAGGTCCGGGGAGACAATGAGCAGTTCTTC	CASSPQVRGDNEQFF
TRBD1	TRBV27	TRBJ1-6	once	TGTGCCAGCAGTCCCGTGGACAGGGGTAATTCACCCCTCCACTTT	CASSPVDRGNSPLHF
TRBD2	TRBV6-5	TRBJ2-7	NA	TGTGCCAGCAGTTACTCAATAACGGGAGGCTACGAGCAGTACTTC	CASSYSITGGYEQYF
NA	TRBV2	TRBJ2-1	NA	TGTGCCAGCAGTTTGACAGGCTACAATGAGCAGTTCTTC	CASSLTGYNEQFF
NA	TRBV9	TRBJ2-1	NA	TGTGCCAGCAGCGTAGAACTTTGGAACAATGAGCAGTTCTTC	CASSVELWNNEQFF
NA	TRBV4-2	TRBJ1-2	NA	TGTGCCAGCAGCCCCAGGACAGCTAACTATGGCTACACCTTC	CASSPRTANYGYTF
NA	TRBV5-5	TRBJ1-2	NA	TGTGCCAGCAGCTTGGATGTGGGGGGGATATATGGCTACACCTTC	CASSLDVGGIYGYTF
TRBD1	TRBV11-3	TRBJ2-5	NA	TGTGCCAGCAGCTTCCTAACCTCCGGGACAGAGTACCAAGAGACCCAGTACTTC	CASSFLTSGTEYQETQYF
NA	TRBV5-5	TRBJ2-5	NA	TGTGCCAGCAGCCCCGGGACGGGTCTCCAAGAGACCCAGTACTTC	CASSPGTGLQETQYF